Presented here are 17 T cell receptor beta chains from one specimen sequenced in a study of blood T cell repertoires in COVID-19. Sequenced by immunoSEQ multiplex PCR; TCRdb stores in-frame clones only, minus some. The sample contains 150,000 to 200,000 clones, 84% of which appear only once. Sequenced material: peripheral blood. The receptor source for this set is a human donor in a cohort sampled during active COVID-19.

This clone was found once. This chain joins TRBV5-1 and TRBJ2-7; TRBD2 aligns across 16 bases. CDR1 is SGHRS, CDR2 YFSETQ, per germline. V lost 4 bases and J lost 7; bases outside the gene matches: 5. The CDR3 is made up of 15 amino acids. CDR3 coding DNA: TGCGCCAGCAGCGGGACTAGCGGGGGGGCAGGAGAGCAGTACTTC. Its protein is CASSGTSGGAGEQYF.

This chain uses TRBV6-5 with TRBJ2-7, with D possibly matching TRBD2 (7 bases). Trimming stripped 0 bases from V and 2 bases from J, with 11 bases between. This CDR3 has 15 residues. Germline V gene data show CDR1 as MNHEY and CDR2 as SVGAGI. CDR3 sequence: CASSYSRGPTYEQYF. The CDR3, as DNA: TGTGCCAGCAGTTACTCGCGGGGGCCCACCTACGAGCAGTACTTC.

V usage is TRBV6-6 and J usage is TRBJ2-1; 9 bases agree with TRBD2. Germline lookup yields CDR1 MNHNY and CDR2 SVGAGI (reference sequence). The trim removed 7 bases at V and 8 bases at J, leaving 9 bases unmatched. The CDR3 extends over 14 amino acids. The CDR3 protein is CASNVAGGRHEQFF. The DNA of the CDR3 is TGTGCCAGCAACGTGGCGGGGGGGAGGCATGAGCAGTTCTTC.

The chain recombines TRBV9 with TRBJ2-2; 8 bases map to TRBD2. The CDR3 length is 15 residues. Germline V gene lookup returns CDR1 SGDLS and CDR2 YYNGEE. The V and J ends lost 0 bases and 4 bases, in that order; junction bases with no gene match: 2. The CDR3 protein is CASSVGGGFTGELFF. CDR3 coding DNA: TGTGCCAGCAGCGTAGGCGGGGGGTTCACCGGGGAGCTGTTTTTT. Based on the CDR3 plus reference TRBV9 and TRBJ2-2, the full variable domain is DSGVTQTPKHLITATGQRVTLRCSPRSGDLSVYWYQQSLDQGLQFLIQYYNGEERAKGNILERFSAQQFPDLHSELNLSSLELGDSALYFCASSVGGGFTGELFFGEGSRLTVL.

This chain links TRBV7-9 with TRBJ1-2; a possible D gene is TRBD1 (6 bases). The V end was cut by 2 bases, the J end by 8 bases, with 12 bases between. Germline CDR1 reads SEHNR; CDR2 reads FQNEAQ (reference sequence). This CDR3 region has 13 residues. This CDR3 is CASSLTPGVGYTF. The CDR3 DNA reads as TGTGCCAGCAGCTTAACCCCAGGGGTCGGCTACACCTTC.

The chain carries TRBV7-9 and TRBJ1-4; D gene unclear. The length of the CDR3 is 13 residues. The V end was cut by 10 bases, the J end by 6 bases, with 15 bases between. Per germline, CDR1 SEHNR and CDR2 FQNEAQ (reference sequence). Here the CDR3 reads CATGGRGYEKLFF. In DNA, the CDR3 is TGTGCCACCGGCGGGCGTGGGTATGAAAAACTGTTTTTT.

The CDR3 sequence: CASSHSLAKNIQYF. The CDR3 DNA is TGTGCCAGCAGCCATTCACTAGCCAAAAACATTCAGTACTTC. The chain joins TRBV3-1 (or the pseudogene TRBV3-2) to TRBJ2-4; D remains unclear. Germline-derived CDR1 and CDR2 are LGHDT and YNNKEL (reference sequence). Trimming removed 3 bases at V and 0 bases at J, with 6 bases between. The CDR3 has 14 residues.

The V call is TRBV5-6, the J call TRBJ1-5, with 8 bases that match TRBD1. Germline CDR1 is SGHDT and CDR2 is YYEEEE. The length of the CDR3 is 14 residues. Trimming at V came to 0 bases and at J to 6 bases, leaving 2 bases not matched to a gene. The CDR3 loop is CASSLGRGLQPQHF. The CDR3 DNA reads TGTGCCAGCAGCTTGGGCAGGGGGCTTCAGCCCCAGCATTTT.

V and J are TRBV4-2 and TRBJ1-5, with 7 bases identical to TRBD1. This CDR3 is 14 amino acids long. Germline assignment: CDR1 LGHNA and CDR2 YNFKEQ. The V and J ends lost 3 bases and 6 bases, in that order; junction bases with no gene match: 5. The CDR3 nucleotides are TGTGCCAGCAGCCAGGTGACAGGGATTCAGCCCCAGCATTTT. It translates to CASSQVTGIQPQHF.

The genes are TRBV7-3 and TRBJ2-5, with TRBD2 identical over 8 bases. The V segment lost 2 bases and the J segment 7 bases; nucleotides outside the gene matches: 9. The CDR3 sequence is 15 residues long. CDR1 and CDR2 (germline): SGHTA, FQGTGA. CDR3 loop: CASSLRERGYGTQYF. CDR3 DNA: TGTGCCAGCAGCTTACGAGAGCGGGGGTATGGGACCCAGTACTTC.

V and J are TRBV7-3 and TRBJ2-1; tentatively, D is TRBD2 (7 bases). CDR1 SGHTA and CDR2 FQGTGA come from the germline V gene. The CDR3 totals 15 residues. Between the trimmed V and J ends, which lost 5 bases and 10 bases, there was a span of 21 bases. The chain's CDR3 is CASSPLGGAGREQFF. The CDR3 DNA reads TGTGCCAGCAGCCCTTTAGGGGGGGCAGGAAGAGAGCAGTTCTTC.

The chain uses TRBV10-1 and TRBJ2-1, with D unresolved. The germline V gene encodes CDR1 WNHNN and CDR2 SYGVQD (reference sequence). V was trimmed by 0 bases and J by 10 bases, leaving 16 bases between them. The CDR3 extends over 15 amino acids. CDR3 region: CASSESSRDDREQFF. CDR3 DNA: TGCGCCAGCAGTGAGTCCTCGAGAGATGATCGGGAGCAGTTCTTC.

The genes are TRBV20-1 and TRBJ2-3; D not resolved. The V gene's germline CDR1 is DFQATT and CDR2 SNEGSKA (reference sequence). The CDR3 runs 10 residues. CDR3 protein: CSGFTDTQYF. The CDR3 nucleotides read TGCAGCGGGTTCACAGATACGCAGTATTTT.

In DNA form, the CDR3 reads TGTGCCAGCAGCTTAGGGAAGCGGGGGACCTACGAGCAGTACTTC. Translated, it gives CASSLGKRGTYEQYF. The chain carries TRBV7-2 and TRBJ2-7; 8 bases fit TRBD2. The CDR3 runs 15 residues. Germline V gives CDR1 SGHTA, CDR2 FQGNSA. V lost 1 base to trimming and J lost 2 bases; unmatched junction nucleotides: 4.

The V gene is TRBV7-9, the J gene TRBJ1-2, with 9 bases that match TRBD1. The length of the CDR3 is 14 residues. The J segment lost 8 bases and the V segment lost 1 base, leaving 5 bases of the junction unmatched. Germline CDR1 is SEHNR and CDR2 is FQNEAQ (reference sequence). CDR3: CASSLGGQGRGYTF. The CDR3 coding sequence is TGTGCCAGCAGCTTAGGCGGACAGGGGAGGGGCTACACCTTC. The complete variable domain, with remaining parts taken from reference TRBV7-9 and TRBJ1-2, reads DTGVSQNPRHKITKRGQNVTFRCDPISEHNRLYWYRQTLGQGPEFLTYFQNEAQLEKSRLLSDRFSAERPKGSFSTLEIQRTEQGDSAMYLCASSLGGQGRGYTFGSGTRLTVV.

This clone has ten or more counts. The CDR3: CASSTDLPSGFYNEQFF. The CDR3 bases are TGTGCCAGTAGTACAGATCTCCCTAGCGGGTTTTACAATGAGCAGTTCTTC. The chain combines TRBV19 with TRBJ2-1; 8 bases are shared with TRBD2. J gave up 4 bases and V 4 bases, and 12 bases lay outside the gene matches. This CDR3 region has 17 residues. Germline CDR1 is LNHDA and CDR2 is SQIVND (reference sequence).

A single count supports this clone. The chain recombines TRBV5-4 with TRBJ1-1, with D perhaps TRBD1 (6 bases). CDR1 SGHNT and CDR2 YYREEE come from the germline V gene (reference sequence). This CDR3 has 15 residues. V shed 0 bases and J shed 6 bases, with 15 bases lying between them. CDR3 region: CASSLARGQSSEAFF. For the CDR3, the DNA is TGTGCCAGCAGCTTGGCCAGGGGACAATCTTCTGAAGCTTTCTTT.